This TCR beta chain derives from a study of T cells in Graves' hyperthyroidism and ophthalmopathy. This clonotype was observed many times. Regions amplified from RNA transcripts were the TCR beta CDR3 regions. Primed by the HTBI set, a first-round RT-PCR was run on the TCR CDR3. TCRdb itself ran the multiplex PCR reads through MiXCR, one entry per CDR3 protein. Of under 300,000 distinct CDR3 sequences listed, 25% are singletons. Trimming at V came to 6 bases and at J to 2 bases, leaving 18 bases not matched to a gene. CDR3 length equals 19 residues. Germline values: CDR1 SNHLY, CDR2 FYNNEI. The sample consisted of blood. This TCR was sampled from a man between 35 and 55 years old with Graves' hyperthyroidism that later progressed to Graves' ophthalmopathy. The chain recombines TRBV2 with TRBJ2-5; 10 bases agree with TRBD2. The CDR3 sequence is CASRRGVLAGVSPQETQYF. The CDR3 coding sequence is TGTGCCAGCAGGAGAGGGGTCCTAGCGGGAGTTTCCCCACAAGAGACCCAGTACTTC.